The 26 T cell receptor beta chains below were found in one sample sequenced in a study of T cells in Graves' hyperthyroidism and ophthalmopathy (dated by TCRdb to about 2019). The protocol used for the library was multiplex PCR. This sample was sequenced with an Illumina HiSeq 2000. The TCR beta CDR3 regions were amplified from the RNA transcripts. For the first round of RT-PCR on the TCR CDR3, the HTBI primer set was used together with the Qiagen OneStep RT-PCR kit. In-frame beta chains were kept once TCRdb had trimmed the public reads at Q25 with fastp and called clones with MiXCR. Merged by CDR3 protein, the rows form single entries marked with the most common genes and DNA. The sample records almost 500,000 distinct CDR3 sequences, 20% to 25% of which are singletons. The leading ten clones occupy less than 65% of the sample. Sequencing was carried out using blood. The source of these receptors is a woman in her seventies with Graves' ophthalmopathy.

CDR3 residues: CASSYREPTNEKLFF. The CDR3 DNA is TGTGCCAGCAGTTATAGGGAGCCAACTAATGAAAAACTGTTTTTT. The chain recombines TRBV6-9 with TRBJ1-4, with D hard to call. The germline gives CDR1 MNHGY, CDR2 SVAAGI. The V and J ends lost 2 bases and 0 bases respectively, with 7 bases between them. This CDR3 region has 15 residues.

This clonotype was seen only a few times. The chain combines TRBV3-1 with TRBJ1-2; 8 positions match TRBD1. The germline V gene has CDR1 LGHDT and CDR2 YNNKEL (reference sequence). The CDR3 length is 16 residues. The ends lost 0 bases at V and 2 bases at J; junction bases unmatched: 5. CDR3 sequence (DNA): TGTGCCAGCAGCCAAGATTCCGCAGGGGGCAACTATGGCTACACCTTC. It translates to CASSQDSAGGNYGYTF. The whole variable domain, filled in from reference TRBV3-1 and TRBJ1-2, reads DTAVSQTPKYLVTQMGNDKSIKCEQNLGHDTMYWYKQDSKKFLKIMFSYNNKELIINETVPNRFSPKSPDKAHLNLHINSLELGDSAVYFCASSQDSAGGNYGYTFGSGTRLTVV.

This clonotype was observed a few times. A read error may be the cause here, since a much bigger clone is one base away. The genes are TRBV6-5 and TRBJ1-1, with D possibly TRBD1 on 5 matching bases. Germline lookup yields CDR1 MNHEY and CDR2 SVGAGI. There are 15 residues in the CDR3. CDR3 sequence (DNA): TGTGCCGGCAGTTACGACAGAGCAATGAACACTGAAGCTTTCTTT. Translating it yields CAGSYDRAMNTEAFF.

This clonotype has at least ten counts. The chain uses TRBV27 and TRBJ2-5, with 7 bases lining up with TRBD1. The CDR3 length is 15 residues. Trimming at V came to 4 bases and at J to 2 bases, leaving 7 bases not matched to a gene. CDR1 MNHEY and CDR2 SMNVEV come from the germline V gene (reference sequence). This CDR3 is CASSSDRRQQETQYF. DNA for the CDR3: TGTGCCAGCAGTTCGGACAGGCGACAACAAGAGACCCAGTACTTC.

As regards this clonotype: The junction does not match germline at one end; this may be a read error. The J gene is TRBJ1-4, the V gene TRBV2, with TRBD1 matching over 8 bases. The CDR3 runs 15 residues. Looked up from germline, CDR1 is SNHLY and CDR2 is FYNNEI. CDR3 residues: CASSQRGQGGEKLFF. As DNA, the CDR3 is TGCGCCAGCAGCCAAAGAGGACAGGGTGGGGAAAAACTGTTTTTT.

The chain has TRBV18 and TRBJ1-2; a possible D gene is TRBD1 (5 bases). Trimming shortened V by 0 bases and J by 7 bases, and 12 bases separated the two germline ends. Per the germline V gene, CDR1 is KGHSH and CDR2 is LQKENI. The CDR3 sequence is 14 residues long. The CDR3, as DNA: TGTGCCAGCTCACCACCGGGGCTAGGGTTTGGCTACACCTTC. This codes for CASSPPGLGFGYTF.

This clonotype was observed at least ten times. V gene TRBV5-1 combines with J gene TRBJ2-1; the D gene is possibly TRBD2 (6 bases). This CDR3 comprises 14 residues. The V end lost 4 bases, the J end lost 4 bases, and 12 bases lay between the germline ends. Germline V gives CDR1 SGHRS, CDR2 YFSETQ. The CDR3 spells CASSGTLTYNEQFF. CDR3 coding DNA: TGCGCCAGCAGCGGGACTCTTACTTACAATGAGCAGTTCTTC.

This clonotype was seen at least ten times. The rearrangement uses TRBV12-3 or TRBV12-4 and TRBJ1-1; TRBD1 matches at 7 bases. V lost 7 bases, J lost 0 bases, and 8 bases stayed unmatched. The CDR3 length is 15 residues. The CDR3 here is CASITSGGLNTEAFF. CDR3 nucleotides: TGTGCCAGCATTACTTCAGGGGGATTGAACACTGAAGCTTTCTTT.

This clonotype has only a few counts. CDR3 bases: TGCAGTGCAGCGGGGGACACCAACACCGGGGAGCTGTTTTTT. Encoded protein: CSAAGDTNTGELFF. The chain has TRBV20-1 and TRBJ2-2; 8 bases are a match to TRBD2. Germline CDR1 is DFQATT and CDR2 is SNEGSKA (reference sequence). The CDR3 loop spans 14 amino acids. The V gene end was trimmed by 6 bases and the J gene end by 2 bases; junction bases not matched to a gene: 5.

The rearrangement uses TRBV6-5 and TRBJ1-1; perhaps TRBD1 as D (5 bases). The V end lost 2 bases, the J end lost 4 bases, and 8 bases lay between the germline ends. The CDR3 extends over 13 amino acids. The germline gives CDR1 MNHEY, CDR2 SVGAGI. CDR3 bases: TGTGCCAGCAGTTACCCTCAGGGCACTGAAGCTTTCTTT. Protein sequence: CASSYPQGTEAFF.

There are a few counts of this clonotype. The rearrangement links TRBV28 to TRBJ2-7; D tentatively fits TRBD1 or TRBD2 (6 bases each). Trimming cost V 4 bases and J 3 bases, with 13 bases left between them. The CDR3 contains 14 residues. Germline CDR1 is MDHEN and CDR2 is SYDVKM. This CDR3 reads CASSSGGQLYEQYF. CDR3 nucleotides: TGTGCCAGCAGTTCTGGGGGGCAACTCTACGAGCAGTACTTC.

This clonotype was counted between two and nine times. The V gene is TRBV12-3 or TRBV12-4, the J gene TRBJ2-7; D gene uncertain. The CDR3 is 14 amino acids. Trimming cost V 2 bases and J 0 bases, with 8 bases left between them. CDR3 sequence (DNA): TGTGCCAGCAGTTTAAACTTACCCTCCTACGAGCAGTACTTC. Translated: CASSLNLPSYEQYF.

This clonotype was detected ten times or more. The chain is built from TRBV12-3 or TRBV12-4 and TRBJ1-4; D possibly corresponds to TRBD1 (5 bases). Trimming shortened V by 7 bases and J by 8 bases, and 11 bases separated the two germline ends. The CDR3 sequence is 12 residues long. CDR3 region: CASTREGEKLFF. The CDR3 bases are TGTGCCAGCACCAGGGAGGGCGAAAAACTGTTTTTT.

This clonotype was detected many times. CDR3 DNA sequence: TGTGCCAGCAGTTTCAGGGCCCCCTACTACAATGAGCAGTTCTTC. It is translated as CASSFRAPYYNEQFF. This chain joins TRBV28 and TRBJ2-1, with D perhaps matching TRBD1 (5 bases). Germline assignment: CDR1 MDHEN and CDR2 SYDVKM. The germline V and J ends were trimmed by 3 bases and 3 bases, with 12 bases remaining between them. The CDR3 has 15 amino acids.

The sample holds many counts of this clonotype. The chain employs TRBV11-2 and TRBJ2-7; a weak D match, TRBD2 (6 bases). CDR3 length: 14 residues. Trimming removed 3 bases from V and 4 bases from J, with 13 bases in between. Germline V gene sequence: CDR1 SGHAT, CDR2 FQNNGV. The CDR3 is CASSFGGTLYEQYF. As DNA, the CDR3 is TGTGCCAGCAGCTTCGGCGGGACTCTTTACGAGCAGTACTTC.

The rearrangement links TRBV9 to TRBJ2-3, with 11 bases matching TRBD2. J lost 5 bases, V lost 4 bases, and 12 bases had no gene match. Germline V gives CDR1 SGDLS, CDR2 YYNGEE. The CDR3 has 17 residues. The CDR3 here is CASSPEVAGGPVDTQYF. The CDR3 coding sequence is TGTGCCAGCAGCCCGGAAGTAGCGGGAGGGCCGGTAGATACGCAGTATTTT.

V is TRBV5-4 and J is TRBJ2-4, with D perhaps TRBD1 (5 bases). Trimming cost V 0 bases and J 8 bases, with 12 bases left between them. CDR1 and CDR2 (germline): SGHNT, YYREEE (reference sequence). The CDR3 contains 14 residues. CDR3 region: CASSLAGQGDIQYF. CDR3 DNA: TGTGCCAGCAGCTTGGCCGGGCAGGGTGACATTCAGTACTTC.

This clonotype was recorded at least ten times. The J gene is TRBJ1-1, the V gene TRBV6-1; 8 nucleotides agree with TRBD1. CDR1 MNHNS and CDR2 SASEGT come from the germline V gene. Trimming at V came to 7 bases and at J to 5 bases, leaving 6 bases not matched to a gene. The CDR3 consists of 13 residues. The CDR3 region is CASNKQGGTEAFF. The CDR3 coding sequence is TGTGCCAGCAATAAACAGGGGGGGACTGAAGCTTTCTTT.

The chain couples TRBV6-9 to TRBJ2-1; 11 bases are a match to TRBD2. The V segment lost 6 bases and the J segment 5 bases; nucleotides outside the gene matches: 6. Germline V gene sequence: CDR1 MNHGY, CDR2 SVAAGI. This CDR3 is built from 15 residues. This CDR3 reads CASRALAGGHNEQFF. In DNA, the CDR3 is TGTGCCAGCAGGGCTTTAGCGGGAGGGCACAATGAGCAGTTCTTC.

This clonotype has a count of ten or more. This sequence joins TRBV12-3 or TRBV12-4 and TRBJ2-1, with D maybe TRBD2 (5 bases). The germline V and J ends were trimmed by 3 bases and 9 bases, with 18 bases remaining between them. This CDR3 is built from 15 residues. CDR3 amino acids: CASSFLDPGSGEQFF. CDR3 sequence (DNA): TGTGCCAGCAGTTTTCTCGATCCGGGGTCGGGTGAGCAGTTCTTC.

This chain links TRBV12-3 or TRBV12-4 with TRBJ2-1; 7 bases map to TRBD2. V dropped 8 bases and J dropped 8; count of bases not matched to a gene: 9. CDR3 length: 13 residues. CDR3 DNA: TGTGCCAGCCGCCGGGAGGTCGTCCATGAGCAGTTCTTC. Protein: CASRREVVHEQFF.

Note on this clonotype: One junction end does not reproduce the germline sequence, and a read error may be involved. V and J are TRBV5-5 and TRBJ2-5; weak D call: TRBD2 (6 bases). Germline CDR1 SGHKS, CDR2 YYEKEE (reference sequence). The CDR3 is 16 residues long. The CDR3 spells CASSYNPGDGQETQYF. The CDR3 DNA reads TGCGCCAGCAGCTACAACCCGGGGGACGGCCAAGAGACCCAGTACTTC.

The chain combines TRBV20-1 with TRBJ2-5; 14 bases are a match to TRBD2. This CDR3 spans 13 amino acids. V dropped 8 bases and J dropped 5; count of bases not matched to a gene: 4. Germline V lookup: CDR1 DFQATT, CDR2 SNEGSKA (reference sequence). CDR3 nucleotide sequence: TGCAGTTCTCGGACTAGCGGGAGGGAGACCCAGTACTTC. Protein product: CSSRTSGRETQYF.

This clonotype has only a few counts. This sequence joins TRBV5-6 and TRBJ1-5; D is uncertain. The ends were cut back, 1 base at V and 4 bases at J, with 18 bases in the middle. The CDR3 totals 17 residues. Germline CDR1 reads SGHDT; CDR2 reads YYEEEE. The CDR3 reads CASSLRQRASGNQPQHF. The CDR3 DNA is TGTGCCAGCAGCTTGCGGCAGAGGGCTTCGGGGAATCAGCCCCAGCATTTT.

This clonotype was seen a handful of times. The J gene is TRBJ2-2, the V gene TRBV28; 8 bases fit TRBD1. Germline V gives CDR1 MDHEN, CDR2 SYDVKM. The junction had 7 bases not matched to a gene; V was cut back by 7 bases and J by 0 bases. This CDR3 is 16 amino acids long. The CDR3: CASTGGGFANTGELFF. The CDR3 DNA is TGTGCCAGCACAGGGGGCGGGTTCGCGAACACCGGGGAGCTGTTTTTT.

This chain uses TRBV5-4 with TRBJ2-1; D gene uncertain. CDR1 is SGHNT and CDR2 is YYREEE in the germline V gene (reference sequence). The CDR3 extends over 12 amino acids. V was trimmed by 7 bases and J by 3 bases, leaving 8 bases between them. CDR3 nucleotide sequence: TGTGCCAGCGGTCCTGACTACAATGAGCAGTTCTTC. The encoded protein is CASGPDYNEQFF.